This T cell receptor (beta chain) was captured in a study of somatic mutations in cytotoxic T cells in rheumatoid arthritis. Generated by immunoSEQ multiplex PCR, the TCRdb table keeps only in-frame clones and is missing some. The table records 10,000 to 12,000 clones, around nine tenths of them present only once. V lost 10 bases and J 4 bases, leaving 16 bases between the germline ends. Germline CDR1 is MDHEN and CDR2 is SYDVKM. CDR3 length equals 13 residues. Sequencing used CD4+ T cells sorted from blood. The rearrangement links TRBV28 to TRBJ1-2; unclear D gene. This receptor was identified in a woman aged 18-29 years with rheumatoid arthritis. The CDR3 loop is CATPRKGAYGYTF. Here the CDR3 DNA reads TGTGCCACCCCAAGAAAGGGAGCCTATGGCTACACCTTC.